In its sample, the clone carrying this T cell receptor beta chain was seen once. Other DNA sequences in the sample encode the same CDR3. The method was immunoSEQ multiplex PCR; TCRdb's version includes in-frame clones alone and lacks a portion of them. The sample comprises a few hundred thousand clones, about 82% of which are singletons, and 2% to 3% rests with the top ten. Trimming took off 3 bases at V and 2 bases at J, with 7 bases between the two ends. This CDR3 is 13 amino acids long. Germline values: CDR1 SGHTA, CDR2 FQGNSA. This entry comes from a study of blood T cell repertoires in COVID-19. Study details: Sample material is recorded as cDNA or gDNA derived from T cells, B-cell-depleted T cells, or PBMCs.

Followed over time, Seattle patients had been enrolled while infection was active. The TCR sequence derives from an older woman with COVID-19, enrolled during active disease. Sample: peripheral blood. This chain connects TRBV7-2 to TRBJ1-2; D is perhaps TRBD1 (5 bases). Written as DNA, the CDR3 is TGTGCCAGCAGCTTGGGGCAGAACTATGGCTACACCTTC. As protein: CASSLGQNYGYTF.